This paragraph reports one T cell receptor (beta chain). Its antigen is unknown. Germline is not matched at one junction end, which may reflect a read error. Germline assignment: CDR1 MNHEY and CDR2 SVGAGI. The CDR3 covers 16 residues. These data belong to a study of response to subunit inactivated influenza vaccine. General study points: Authors suggested that a seasonal influenza vaccination recruits few new T cells each time.

Each CDR3 protein is one row after TCRdb ran MiXCR on the RT-PCR reads. The profile covers more than 700,000 distinct CDR3 sequences, with approximately 22% appearing a single time and about 9.4% taken by the ten largest. The rearrangement links TRBV6-5 to TRBJ2-5; 7 positions agree with TRBD1. The sequencing used PBMCs from blood, collected roughly 5 days after vaccination. This sequence originates from a man in his fifties who received an inactivated influenza vaccine. The CDR3 sequence: CASSYDINRGEKTKYF. DNA of the CDR3: TGTGCCAGCAGTTACGACATCAACAGGGGTGAGAAGACCAAGTACTTC.